The 7 T cell receptor beta chains presented below share a single source sample, sequenced in a study of cytomegalovirus exposure and HLA in healthy donors. The PCR had 60 Vbeta and 13 Jbeta primers. Profiled with immunoSEQ multiplex PCR; TCRdb holds only in-frame clones, not every one. The sample lists under 200,000 clones, over 70% seen once, with around 7% in the top ten. The sample was PBMCs. The receptors were sampled from a woman aged 40-49 years in good health and CMV-seropositive.

The CDR3 loop reads CARSFVEAYNEQFF. The DNA for the CDR3 is TGTGCCAGAAGCTTTGTTGAAGCGTACAATGAGCAGTTCTTC. The rearrangement links TRBV7-5 to TRBJ2-1; the table calls TRBD2, which could not be checked here. TRBV7-5 is a recognized pseudogene. The CDR3 totals 14 residues.

As for this clone: Other DNA sequences of this sample code for an identical CDR3. This rearrangement joins TRBV7-9 to TRBJ2-5; tentatively, D is TRBD1 (5 bases). V gave up 1 base and J gave up 4 bases, with 13 bases separating them. The CDR3 runs to 15 residues. Germline assignment: CDR1 SEHNR and CDR2 FQNEAQ (reference sequence). The CDR3 nucleotides are TGTGCCAGCAGCTTAGTAGGCCAGGGCGGAGAGACCCAGTACTTC. Encoded protein: CASSLVGQGGETQYF. Supplemented by reference TRBV7-9 and TRBJ2-5, the full variable domain reads DTGVSQNPRHKITKRGQNVTFRCDPISEHNRLYWYRQTLGQGPEFLTYFQNEAQLEKSRLLSDRFSAERPKGSFSTLEIQRTEQGDSAMYLCASSLVGQGGETQYFGPGTRLLVL.

This clone was counted a single time. The chain employs TRBV10-3 and TRBJ1-2; 12 bases agree with TRBD1. V was clipped by 5 bases and J by 7 bases; unmatched bases: 5. The germline V gene encodes CDR1 ENHRY and CDR2 SYGVKD. The length of the CDR3 is 14 residues. The CDR3 sequence: CAISTGQGAFGYTF. CDR3 nucleotides: TGTGCCATCAGTACGGGACAGGGGGCATTTGGCTACACCTTC.

This clone was picked up a small number of times. The chain employs TRBV19 and TRBJ1-2; 8 bases agree with TRBD1. From germline, CDR1 is LNHDA and CDR2 SQIVND (reference sequence). There are 15 residues in the CDR3. V trimming: 10 bases; J trimming: 0 bases; junction bases outside the gene matches: 10. The CDR3 here is CAIRQGMASNYGYTF. The CDR3 bases are TGTGCCATCCGACAGGGGATGGCGTCTAACTATGGCTACACCTTC. Full variable domain (missing parts from reference TRBV19 and TRBJ1-2): DGGITQSPKYLFRKEGQNVTLSCEQNLNHDAMYWYRQDPGQGLRLIYYSQIVNDFQKGDIAEGYSVSREKKESFPLTVTSAQKNPTAFYLCAIRQGMASNYGYTFGSGTRLTVV.

This sequence joins TRBV7-9 and TRBJ2-3; 9 bases line up with TRBD2. This CDR3 is built from 15 residues. The germline V gene has CDR1 SEHNR and CDR2 FQNEAQ (reference sequence). V shed 4 bases and J 4 bases; nucleotides not matched to a gene: 6. The CDR3 loop reads CASSSQSGGPDTQYF. CDR3 bases: TGTGCCAGCAGCTCACAAAGCGGGGGGCCAGATACGCAGTATTTT.

This clone was detected once. This sequence joins TRBV30 and TRBJ1-1; D not certain. CDR1 is GTSNPN, CDR2 SVGIG, per germline (reference sequence). The CDR3 consists of 11 residues. V was cut by 4 bases and J by 6 bases, with 9 bases left in between. The CDR3 region is CAWIQLAEAFF. CDR3 in DNA: TGTGCCTGGATACAGCTGGCTGAAGCTTTCTTT.

The sample holds one count of this clone. The rearrangement uses TRBV4-3 and TRBJ1-1; 7 nucleotides align to TRBD1. V trimming: 4 bases; J trimming: 3 bases; junction bases outside the gene matches: 2. CDR1 LGHNA and CDR2 YSLEER come from the germline V gene. The CDR3 extends over 13 amino acids. The CDR3 reads CASSLQGDTEAFF. The DNA of the CDR3 is TGCGCCAGCAGCCTCCAGGGGGACACTGAAGCTTTCTTT.